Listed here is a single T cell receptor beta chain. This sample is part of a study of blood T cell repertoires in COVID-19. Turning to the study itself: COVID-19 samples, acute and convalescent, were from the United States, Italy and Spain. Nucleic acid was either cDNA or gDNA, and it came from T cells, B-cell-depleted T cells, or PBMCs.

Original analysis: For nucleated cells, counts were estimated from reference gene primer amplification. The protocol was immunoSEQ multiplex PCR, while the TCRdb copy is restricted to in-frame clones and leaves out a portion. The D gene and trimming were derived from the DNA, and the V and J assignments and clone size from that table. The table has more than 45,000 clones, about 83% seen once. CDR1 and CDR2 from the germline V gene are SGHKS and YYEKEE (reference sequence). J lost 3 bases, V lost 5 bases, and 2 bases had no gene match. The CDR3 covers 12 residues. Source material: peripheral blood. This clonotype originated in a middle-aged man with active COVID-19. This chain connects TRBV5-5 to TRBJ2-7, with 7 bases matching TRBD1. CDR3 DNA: TGTGCCAGCAGTAGGGACAGCTACGAGCAGTACTTC. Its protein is CASSRDSYEQYF.